The clone carrying this TCR beta chain was detected a few times. Sequencing was performed with immunoSEQ multiplex PCR; in TCRdb, only in-frame clones are kept and a portion is missing. The table records 70,000 to 95,000 clones, under 90% of them present only once. This record comes from a study of OX40 agonist ivuxolimab in advanced cancers. The CDR3 runs 13 residues. The V gene lost 0 bases and the J gene lost 3 bases, with 3 bases spanning the gap. The V gene's germline CDR1 is LNHNV and CDR2 YYDKDF (reference sequence). The chain recombines TRBV15 with TRBJ1-5; D is uncertain. The TCR was taken from an adult with an advanced solid tumor such as melanoma, head and neck, liver or kidney cancer. The specimen comprised CD4+ or CD8+ T cells sorted from blood, sampled in a trial of the OX40 agonist ivuxolimab. The DNA for the CDR3 is TGTGCCACCAGCAGAGATCCCAATCAGCCCCAGCATTTT. It encodes CATSRDPNQPQHF.